The sequence of this T cell receptor beta chain was determined in a study of blood T cell repertoires in COVID-19 (dated by TCRdb to about 2020). Concerning the study at large: The collaborator samples originated in the United States, Italy and Spain and spanned the acute and convalescent phases of COVID-19. Sample metadata almost always included a de-identified subject ID, COVID-19 status, age in years and sex. The dataset comprised deeply sampled blood TCRbeta repertoires from subjects exposed to, actively infected with, or recovered from COVID-19. The material from the prospective study consisted of cDNA or gDNA derived from T cells, B-cell-depleted T cells, or PBMCs. The repertoires were released in a freely available public database intended as a resource for research on the immune response to SARS-CoV-2. Where available, HLA class I and class II types were obtained from metadata supplied by the sample provider rather than from assay-based typing. Samples came from the ongoing ImmuneRACE study (first 160 participants) plus 1,254 subjects from 6 global collaborators. Overall study results and their limits: How much clinical and demographic metadata was included differed by source and by participant, and the metadata was provided uncurated.

The immunoSEQ Assay, a bias-controlled multiplex PCR, was used to amplify TCRbeta CDR3 regions from genomic DNA. In the authors' own workflow: Within the assay, amplification of reference gene primers was used to estimate how many nucleated cells each sample contained. To quantify the absolute abundance of each unique TCRbeta CDR3 rearrangement, sequence reads were collapsed and filtered. For each sample, productive Simpson clonality was calculated as the square root of Simpson's diversity index across productive rearrangements. TCRdb retrieved this table from immuneACCESS and kept in-frame rearrangements only. Not all clones are present; in checked studies, unresolved V genes account for under half, and no reason is known for the remainder. The V and J calls and the clone size are those of that table, but D and trimming were determined from the DNA. The sample table holds some 58,000 clones, of which about 81% were seen once. The ten largest clones take up more than 30% of the sample.

With regard to this clone: It lacks a known antigen. Base qualities are missing; no much larger clone stands one base away.

At one collaborating source in Seattle, patients were enrolled during active infection and were followed longitudinally through the course of disease. Each collaborating institution followed its own protocols to collect whole blood in K2EDTA tubes. For TCRbeta analysis, collaborators shipped samples in one of three forms: frozen whole blood, isolated PBMCs, or DNA extracted from either of those sample types. CDR1 and CDR2, per the germline V gene (reference sequence), are GTSNPN and SVGIG. The cysteine opens and the phenylalanine closes a CDR3 of 15 amino acids. The read is trimmed to its CDR3 DNA, 45 bases read in frame from base 1. The germline V end is reduced by 1 base and the J end by 3 bases; junction bases left unmatched: 9.

The chain employs TRBV30 and TRBJ2-7; the central 7 bases match TRBD2. The sample was peripheral blood. The sequence came from a man between 60 and 70 years old with COVID-19, enrolled during active disease. The encoded CDR3 is CAWSARRGKHYEQYF. Here is the DNA: TGTGCCTGGAGTGCCCGGCGGGGGAAGCACTACGAGCAGTACTTC.